The 22 T cell receptor beta chains listed next were all sequenced from one sample in a study of T-cell memory formation after mild COVID-19. TCRdb passed the 5' RACE reads through MiXCR, listing each CDR3 protein once. This sample yields about 560,000 distinct CDR3 sequences, of which 17% are seen a single time; about 7.4% belongs to the top ten. Sequences were obtained from PBMCs or a T cell subset sorted from them (not recorded which). The receptors were sampled from an adult woman who had mild COVID-19 (a few samples of this study predate the infection). Cell type and time point are not known.

The V and J genes are TRBV29-1 and TRBJ1-1; no definite D call. CDR3 length: 12 amino acids. Trimming shortened V by 7 bases and J by 0 bases, and 9 bases separated the two germline ends. Germline assignment: CDR1 SQVTM and CDR2 ANQGSEA. The chain's CDR3 is CSAQHMNTEAFF. The DNA of the CDR3 is TGCAGCGCCCAGCATATGAACACTGAAGCTTTCTTT. The full variable domain, in which reference TRBV29-1 and TRBJ1-1 provide the parts outside the CDR3, is SAVISQKPSRDICQRGTSLTIQCQVDSQVTMMFWYRQQPGQSLTLIATANQGSEATYESGFVIDKFPISRPNLTFSTLTVSNMSPEDSSIYLCSAQHMNTEAFFGQGTRLTVV.

The rearrangement joins TRBV25-1 to TRBJ1-2; 8 bases align to TRBD1. This CDR3 has 16 residues. The germline CDR1 and CDR2 sequences are MGHDK and SYGVNS. The V segment lost 1 base and the J segment 7 bases; nucleotides outside the gene matches: 11. This CDR3 is CASSEWTGKLSGGYTF. The CDR3 DNA is TGTGCCAGCAGTGAATGGACAGGGAAACTGTCGGGTGGCTACACCTTC.

V usage is TRBV4-3 and J usage is TRBJ2-3; perhaps TRBD1 as D (6 bases). V lost 0 bases and J 6 bases, leaving 16 bases between the germline ends. The germline CDR1 and CDR2 sequences are LGHNA and YSLEER. The CDR3 sequence is 16 residues long. This CDR3 is CASSQDSGARGDTQYF. The CDR3, as DNA: TGCGCCAGCAGCCAAGACTCAGGGGCCAGGGGTGATACGCAGTATTTT.

This clonotype was seen more than once but under ten times. This chain connects TRBV7-6 to TRBJ1-1; D is ambiguous. Germline V CDR1 and CDR2: SGHVS, FNYEAQ. The V end was cut by 1 base, the J end by 8 bases, with 11 bases between. The CDR3 contains 13 residues. The CDR3 sequence is CASSLVRTGEAFF. The DNA of the CDR3 is TGTGCCAGCAGCTTAGTACGGACGGGCGAAGCTTTCTTT.

The CDR3 DNA follows: TGTGCCAGCAGTATTTTTGGGGGGCGCCAGAGCTCCTACAATGAGCAGTTCTTC. Translation gives CASSIFGGRQSSYNEQFF. The chain uses TRBV5-6 and TRBJ2-1; D might be TRBD1 or TRBD2, each matching 6 bases. This CDR3 has 18 amino acids. Between the trimmed V and J ends, which lost 5 bases and 0 bases, there was a span of 21 bases. Germline V CDR1 and CDR2: SGHDT, YYEEEE.

This clonotype was counted many times. The CDR3 DNA reads as TGTGCCAGCAGCTTACCCCTAGCGGGGGGCACAGATACGCAGTATTTT. Its translation: CASSLPLAGGTDTQYF. The J gene is TRBJ2-3, the V gene TRBV5-5; 10 nucleotides line up with TRBD2. Germline V gives CDR1 SGHKS, CDR2 YYEKEE (reference sequence). The V segment lost 2 bases and the J segment 1 base; nucleotides outside the gene matches: 4. The CDR3 has 16 amino acids.

There are a few counts of this clonotype. The chain links TRBV29-1 to TRBJ2-7; TRBD1 matches at 7 bases. Losses at the gene ends were 8 bases for V and 3 bases for J; bases not matched to a gene: 4. Looked up from germline, CDR1 is SQVTM and CDR2 is ANQGSEA. This CDR3 is 11 amino acids long. The CDR3: CSKGTDYEQYF. The CDR3 DNA reads as TGCAGCAAAGGGACAGACTACGAGCAGTACTTC.

The chain links TRBV3-1 to TRBJ2-3; 9 nucleotides match TRBD2. CDR3 size: 14 residues. Trimming took 2 bases from V and 6 from J; bases not matched to a gene: 3. CDR1 is LGHDT, CDR2 YNNKEL, per germline (reference sequence). The CDR3 here is CASSQTAGGDTQYF. CDR3 in DNA: TGTGCCAGCAGCCAAACGGCGGGGGGGGATACGCAGTATTTT.

The V gene is TRBV5-1, the J gene TRBJ1-5; the D is unclear. With 0 bases removed from V and 7 bases from J, the gap between germline ends came to 11 bases. The CDR3 spans 14 residues. Germline-derived CDR1 and CDR2 are SGHRS and YFSETQ. DNA for the CDR3: TGCGCCAGCAGCTTGGACGGCGGTGGGCAGCCCCAGCATTTT. Protein: CASSLDGGGQPQHF.

There are a few counts of this clonotype. The V and J genes are TRBV12-3 or TRBV12-4 and TRBJ2-2; D gene unclear. V was clipped by 1 base and J by 3 bases, with 6 bases between them. The CDR3 spans 14 residues. CDR3 in DNA: TGTGCCAGCAGTTTAGTCCGGTACACCGGGGAGCTGTTTTTT. It codes for CASSLVRYTGELFF.

This clonotype was counted between two and nine times. This chain joins TRBV9 and TRBJ2-7, with a tentative D call TRBD1 (6 bases). The CDR3 sequence is 13 residues long. Per the germline V gene, CDR1 is SGDLS and CDR2 is YYNGEE. The V end was cut by 3 bases, the J end by 6 bases, with 13 bases between. DNA of the CDR3: TGTGCCAGCAGCGGCTCCCTACAGGGCGAGCAGTACTTC. As protein: CASSGSLQGEQYF.

This clonotype was seen a handful of times. The rearrangement uses TRBV2 and TRBJ2-3; 13 nucleotides line up with TRBD2. The CDR3 covers 16 residues. Trimming at V came to 10 bases and at J to 6 bases, leaving 13 bases not matched to a gene. CDR1 is SNHLY and CDR2 is FYNNEI in the germline V gene. The CDR3 sequence: CATPGTSGDYLDTQYF. CDR3 in DNA: TGTGCCACCCCCGGGACTAGCGGGGATTATCTGGATACGCAGTATTTT.

This clonotype was seen a handful of times. The chain employs TRBV7-3 and TRBJ2-3; D remains ambiguous. The CDR3 is 14 residues long. Germline CDR1 is SGHTA and CDR2 is FQGTGA. The germline V and J ends were trimmed by 5 bases and 0 bases, with 9 bases remaining between them. The CDR3 protein is CASSVTASTDTQYF. The CDR3 DNA sequence: TGTGCCAGCAGCGTGACTGCTAGCACAGATACGCAGTATTTT.

In its sample, this clonotype was seen a few times. The chain has TRBV6-6 and TRBJ2-3; D is ambiguous. The V end lost 6 bases, the J end lost 4 bases, and 5 bases lay between the germline ends. CDR3 length: 11 residues. From germline, CDR1 is MNHNY and CDR2 SVGAGI (reference sequence). The CDR3 bases are TGTGCCAGCAGAATCTCAGATACGCAGTATTTT. Protein: CASRISDTQYF.

The chain carries TRBV2 and TRBJ1-1; 9 bases agree with TRBD1. Germline lookup yields CDR1 SNHLY and CDR2 FYNNEI. The CDR3 sequence is 14 residues long. V was clipped by 4 bases and J by 3 bases; unmatched bases: 3. The CDR3 spells CASSADRGDTEAFF. In DNA form, the CDR3 reads TGTGCCAGCAGTGCTGACAGGGGGGACACTGAAGCTTTCTTT.

This clonotype came up a few times. This rearrangement joins TRBV20-1 to TRBJ2-1, with TRBD2 matching over 10 bases. Germline V gene data show CDR1 as DFQATT and CDR2 as SNEGSKA (reference sequence). The CDR3 spans 12 residues. V gave up 4 bases and J gave up 9 bases; unmatched junction bases: 3. CDR3 sequence (DNA): TGCAGTGCTATGGGGACTAGCGTTGAGCAGTTCTTC. It is translated as CSAMGTSVEQFF.

The chain recombines TRBV7-9 with TRBJ1-5; perhaps TRBD1 as D (5 bases). V dropped 1 base and J dropped 5 bases, with 9 bases sitting between them. Germline V gene sequence: CDR1 SEHNR, CDR2 FQNEAQ (reference sequence). The CDR3 has 14 amino acids. The CDR3, as DNA: TGTGCCAGCAGCTTAGGACAGTTCGATCAGCCCCAGCATTTT. As protein: CASSLGQFDQPQHF.

The chain couples TRBV7-9 to TRBJ2-3; D not certain. CDR1 is SEHNR and CDR2 is FQNEAQ in the germline V gene (reference sequence). CDR3 length equals 15 residues. Trimming pared 4 bases from V and 2 bases from J, leaving 13 bases between. DNA for the CDR3: TGTGCCAGCAGCTCGGACCTTACCCTCACAGATACGCAGTATTTT. This gives the protein CASSSDLTLTDTQYF. The variable domain in full, completed from reference TRBV7-9 and TRBJ2-3, reads DTGVSQNPRHKITKRGQNVTFRCDPISEHNRLYWYRQTLGQGPEFLTYFQNEAQLEKSRLLSDRFSAERPKGSFSTLEIQRTEQGDSAMYLCASSSDLTLTDTQYFGPGTRLTVL.

This clonotype was counted a few times. The rearrangement uses TRBV7-2 and TRBJ2-2; TRBD1 matches 11 bases. With V trimmed by 2 bases and J by 2 bases, 7 bases remained unmatched. This CDR3 spans 18 amino acids. Looked up from germline, CDR1 is SGHTA and CDR2 is FQGNSA. CDR3 sequence: CASSLPPDRGLNTGELFF. CDR3 DNA sequence: TGTGCCAGCAGCTTACCCCCGGACAGGGGGCTCAACACCGGGGAGCTGTTTTTT.

This clonotype has a handful of counts. The CDR3 coding sequence is TGTGCCAGCAGCCAAGGGACAGGGGGAATTTCGGACTATGGCTACACCTTC. It yields the protein CASSQGTGGISDYGYTF. The chain uses TRBV3-1 and TRBJ1-2; TRBD1 agrees at 10 bases. This CDR3 contains 17 residues. Germline trimming cut 1 base from V and 3 bases from J; bases unmatched to any gene: 8. The germline gives CDR1 LGHDT, CDR2 YNNKEL (reference sequence).

This clonotype has a handful of counts. The CDR3 spells CASSPEGLRSSDTQYF. In DNA form, the CDR3 reads TGTGCCAGCAGCCCAGAGGGACTAAGGAGCTCAGATACGCAGTATTTT. The gene calls are TRBV7-9 and TRBJ2-3; 7 nucleotides align to TRBD2. From germline, CDR1 is SEHNR and CDR2 FQNEAQ (reference sequence). This CDR3 comprises 16 residues. V gave up 5 bases and J gave up 4 bases; unmatched junction bases: 12.

In its sample, this clonotype was seen a few times. The rearrangement uses TRBV2 and TRBJ2-7, with a possible D match to TRBD1 (5 bases). Trimming removed 0 bases from V and 3 bases from J, with 9 bases in between. CDR3 length: 14 residues. The germline CDR1 and CDR2 sequences are SNHLY and FYNNEI. As DNA, the CDR3 is TGTGCCAGCAGTGAAGCGTTGACAGACTACGAGCAGTACTTC. This sequence encodes CASSEALTDYEQYF.